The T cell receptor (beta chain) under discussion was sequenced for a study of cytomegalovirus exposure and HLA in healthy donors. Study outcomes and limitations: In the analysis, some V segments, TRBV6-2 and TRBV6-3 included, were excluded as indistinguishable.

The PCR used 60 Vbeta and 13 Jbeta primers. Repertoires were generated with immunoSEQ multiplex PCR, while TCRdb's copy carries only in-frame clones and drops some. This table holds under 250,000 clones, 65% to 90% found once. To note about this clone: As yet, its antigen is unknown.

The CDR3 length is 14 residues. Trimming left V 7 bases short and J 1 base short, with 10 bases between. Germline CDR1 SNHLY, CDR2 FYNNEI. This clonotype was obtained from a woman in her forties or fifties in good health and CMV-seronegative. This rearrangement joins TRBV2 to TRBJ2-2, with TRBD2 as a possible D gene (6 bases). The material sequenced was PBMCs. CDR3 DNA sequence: TGTGCCAGCAAGGGACTCCGGAACACCGGGGAGCTGTTTTTT. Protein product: CASKGLRNTGELFF. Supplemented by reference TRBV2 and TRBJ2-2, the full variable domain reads EPEVTQTPSHQVTQMGQEVILRCVPISNHLYFYWYRQILGQKVEFLVSFYNNEISEKSEIFDDQFSVERPDGSNFTLKIRSTKLEDSAMYFCASKGLRNTGELFFGEGSRLTVL.